This T cell receptor (beta chain) was sequenced during a study of control samples from healthy donors and cancer patients (dated by TCRdb to the early 2020s). Library prep was done by the immunoSEQ multiplex PCR assay. Imported from immuneACCESS, the table was reduced by TCRdb to in-frame sequences with V and J called. These copies leave out some clones; in studies compared against another copy, an unresolved V gene accounts for under half, and the cause of the remainder is not known. Counted in this sample were roughly 370,000 clones; 80% to 95% of them appeared once. Over 5.5% of the sample goes to the ten largest clones. V is pared back by 0 bases and J by 0 bases, with 10 bases lying between the germline termini. According to the germline V gene (reference sequence), CDR1 reads SGHNT and CDR2 reads YYREEE. Including cysteine and phenylalanine, the CDR3 has 15 amino acids. Only the CDR3 DNA is retained, 45 bases long and in frame from the first base.

This clone has only one observation. Its antigen is not yet known. No much larger clonotype is one base removed from it; base qualities were not supplied. Material: PBMCs. This receptor chain uses TRBV5-4 and TRBJ2-7; the D call is tentative, TRBD1 or TRBD2, as each matches 5 bases. The receptor was isolated from a man aged 40-55 years with head and neck cancer. In nucleotide form, the sequence is TGTGCCAGCAGCTTGGGGGCAGGGACCTCCTACGAGCAGTACTTC. Its protein is CASSLGAGTSYEQYF.